This record concerns one T cell receptor (beta chain) sequence. After removal of 1 base from V and 8 bases from J, the junction contained 13 bases not matched to a gene. This CDR3 contains 17 residues. The sample originates from a study of T cells after yellow fever vaccination. TCR cDNA was made by 5'RACE template switching, adding a universal primer site and UMIs. TCRdb independently ran MiXCR on the 5' RACE reads; one entry per CDR3 protein. Here the sample spans a few hundred thousand distinct CDR3 sequences, under 5% being singletons. The sample in question was PBMCs, obtained 5 days after the yellow fever booster vaccination. The TCR was taken from a man between 18 and 35 years old who received the YFV17D yellow fever vaccine. The rearrangement uses TRBV12-3 or TRBV12-4 and TRBJ2-1; 8 positions match TRBD2. CDR3 DNA sequence: TGTGCCAGCAGTTTAGTAGTCCGGAGCGGGGGCTTCTATGAGCAGTTCTTC. Translation gives CASSLVVRSGGFYEQFF.